The entry below gives a single TCR beta chain sequence along with its context. Its recognized antigen is unknown. Within one base of it there is no much larger clone, and no base qualities were kept. This sample's time point label indicates: about 28 days (+/-7) after the second vaccine dose. AZD1222 recipients whose second dose came at about 4 weeks and those whose second dose came at about 12 weeks were combined into one group, since spike-specific TCR depth and breadth did not differ between the two schedules. Vaccinee samples were obtained from the UK trials COV001 and COV002, which included a single-blind randomized controlled phase 2/3 trial of AZD1222 (ChAdOx1 nCoV-19) in healthy adults. For TCRbeta chain sequencing, PBMC samples from trial participants were taken at day 0 and at day 28 after the second dose. The CDR3 regions of human TCRbeta chains were subjected to immunosequencing. The source study handled its data this way. TCRs in the repertoires were compared against a reference library of SARS-CoV-2-specific TCRs that had been generated with the MIRA antigen-specificity platform. Breadth was defined as the fraction of unique TCRs that were SARS-CoV-2-associated, and depth was defined as the fraction of total T cells that were SARS-CoV-2-associated. Using the MIRA data, each spike-specific TCR was assigned both to the spike region to which the TCR was reactive and to a CD4 or CD8 class. Log10-transformed breadth and depth values were compared by one-way ANOVA with Sidak's multiple comparisons tests. The table was pulled from immuneACCESS by TCRdb, which kept in-frame rearrangements only. Such tables lose some clones; where checked, under half of the loss comes from unresolved V genes, and the rest has no known cause. V and J calls and clone size are as listed in that table; D and trimming were resolved from the DNA. In this sample the table shows tens of thousands of clones, roughly nine tenths of which occur a single time. Around 5.8% of the sample rests with the top ten.

CDR3 length: 16 amino acids, cysteine to phenylalanine. Only CDR3 DNA remains: 48 bases, in frame from the first base. CDR1 and CDR2, looked up from the germline V gene (reference sequence), are LGHDT and YNNKEL. V is cut by 2 bases and J by 6 bases, and the space between the germline ends is 17 bases. The data were obtained in a study of T cell responses to AZD1222 COVID-19 vaccine (dated by TCRdb to the early 2020s). General notes on the study: TCR sequencing covered some 240 trial participants: 200 to 220 given two doses of AZD1222 and some 25 given two doses of MenACWY control vaccine. Trial participants were enrolled by age into subgroups of 18-55, 56-69 and 70-plus years, and about 150, 27 and 61 TCR-sequenced participants, respectively, were included in these subgroups.

General conclusions and limits of the study: Participants were mostly white British and included more females than males, and it was suggested by the authors that clonal diversity may have been underestimated. Nearly half of unique spike-specific TCRs reportedly recognized epitopes outside regions mutated in the B.1.351 and B.1.1.7 variants. Conclusions about previously exposed vaccinees were limited because only a handful of AZD1222 recipients were SARS-CoV-2 seropositive at baseline. After two AZD1222 doses, spike-specific TCR breadth and depth were significantly higher than at day 0 and than in MenACWY recipients. Because no samples from the day 14 peak response were available, repertoires could be characterized only after the peak T cell response. The whole spike protein was spanned by vaccine-associated CD4 TCRs, and dominant responses were seen in regions 160-218 and 743-854. The 56-69-year group was small, and its depth increase did not reach significance, likely because of low power.

The sequence links TRBV3-1 (or the pseudogene TRBV3-2) to TRBJ2-1; the D segment could be TRBD1, given 6 matching bases. This receptor was obtained from an adult who received the AZD1222 COVID-19 vaccine. Sequenced here: peripheral blood, sampled 28 days after the second AZD1222 dose. The bases read TGTGCCAGCAGCCAAATCGGGACACCTCAAAGCAATGAGCAGTTCTTC. This gives the protein CASSQIGTPQSNEQFF.